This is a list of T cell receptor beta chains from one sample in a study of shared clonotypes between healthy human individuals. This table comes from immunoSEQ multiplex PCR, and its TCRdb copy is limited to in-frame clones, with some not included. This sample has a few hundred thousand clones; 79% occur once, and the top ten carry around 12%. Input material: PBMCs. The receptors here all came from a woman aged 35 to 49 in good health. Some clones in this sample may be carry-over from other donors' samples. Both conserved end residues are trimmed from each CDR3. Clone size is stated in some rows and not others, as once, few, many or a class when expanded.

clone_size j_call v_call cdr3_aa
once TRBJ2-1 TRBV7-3 ASSSNRLAGSYNEQF
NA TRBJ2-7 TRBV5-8 ASSRYRVRSYEQY
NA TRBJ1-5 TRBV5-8 ASSLPRTGANQPQH
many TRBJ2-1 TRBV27 ASKRGRSYNEQF
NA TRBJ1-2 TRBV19 ASRPGTAYGYT
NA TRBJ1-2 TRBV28 ASSLRQVNYGYT
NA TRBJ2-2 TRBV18 ASSPVDSANTGELF
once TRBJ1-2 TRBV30 AWSIGAGVTYGYT
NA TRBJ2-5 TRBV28 ASSSTGKETQY
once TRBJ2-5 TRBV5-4 ASRLQGAIRETQY
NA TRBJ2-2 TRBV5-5 ASSLTPAQGNTGELF
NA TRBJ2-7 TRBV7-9 ASSLPSGKSYEQY
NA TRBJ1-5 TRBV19 ASSISGWQPQH
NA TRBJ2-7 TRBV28 ASSSHSGHTFYEQY
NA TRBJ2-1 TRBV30 AWSVQEWWQF
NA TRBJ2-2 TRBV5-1 ASRLHGVGELF
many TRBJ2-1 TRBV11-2 ASSPNSGSFDEQF
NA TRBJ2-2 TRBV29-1 SVVAGAAGELF
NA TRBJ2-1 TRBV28 ASSSPVLDRVYNEQF
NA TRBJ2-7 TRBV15 ATSQEVAGQQY
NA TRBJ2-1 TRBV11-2 ASSLGSADSSYNEQF
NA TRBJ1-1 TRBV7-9 ASTWGDRENTEAF
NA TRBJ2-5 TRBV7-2 ASSLVVREETQY
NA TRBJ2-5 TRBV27 ASSLWGQSQETQY
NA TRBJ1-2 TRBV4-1 ASSQDTYGYT
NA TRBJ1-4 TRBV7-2 ASSLEQGSGKLF
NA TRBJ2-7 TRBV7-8 ASSPSYEQY
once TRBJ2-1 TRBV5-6 ASSLAGSSYNEQF
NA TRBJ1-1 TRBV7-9 ASSFYQEGTNTEAF
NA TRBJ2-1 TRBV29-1 SGEGQF
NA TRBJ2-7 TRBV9 ASSVDGSLAYEQY
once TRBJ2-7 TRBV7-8 ASSLSGRSSYEQY
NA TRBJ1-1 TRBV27 ATGSGTGPMNTEAF
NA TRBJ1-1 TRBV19 ASTEIGDNTPAF
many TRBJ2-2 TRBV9 ASSSHTGELF
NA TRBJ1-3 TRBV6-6 ASSPIRDSGNTIY
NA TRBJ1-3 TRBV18 ASSPQSESSGNTIY
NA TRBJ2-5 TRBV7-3 ASSRRQQETQY
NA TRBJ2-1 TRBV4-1 ASSQAGAREQF
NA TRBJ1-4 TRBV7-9 ASSLGYQGGEKLF
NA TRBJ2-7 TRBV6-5 ASSYSTGEQY
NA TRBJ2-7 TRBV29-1 SGTTGSSYEQY
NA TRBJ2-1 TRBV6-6 ASSTGYNEQF
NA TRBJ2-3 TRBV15 ATSISGSGADTQY
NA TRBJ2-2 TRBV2 ASGGQATGELF
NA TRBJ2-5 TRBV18 ASSPPGLRDQY
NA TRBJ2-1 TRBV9 ASSVGGMERNEQF
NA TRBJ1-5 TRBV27 ASRSGVSNQPQH
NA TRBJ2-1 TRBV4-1 ASSQEDVGNYNEQF
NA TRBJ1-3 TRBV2 ASGRNSGNTIY
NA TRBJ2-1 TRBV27 ATKTLSGILRNEQF
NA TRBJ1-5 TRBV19 ASSTGSGIQH
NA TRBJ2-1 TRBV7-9 ASNQAGGDEQF